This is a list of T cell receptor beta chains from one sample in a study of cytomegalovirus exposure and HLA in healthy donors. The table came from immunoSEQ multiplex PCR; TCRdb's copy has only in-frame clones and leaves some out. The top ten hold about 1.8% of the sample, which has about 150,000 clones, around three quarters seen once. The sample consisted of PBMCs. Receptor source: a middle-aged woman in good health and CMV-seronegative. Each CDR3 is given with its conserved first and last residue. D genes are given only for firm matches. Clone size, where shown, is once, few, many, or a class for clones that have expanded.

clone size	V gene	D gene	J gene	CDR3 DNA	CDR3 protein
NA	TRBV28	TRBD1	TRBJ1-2	TGTGCCAGCGCAGGGGGCTATGGCTACACCTTC	CASAGGYGYTF
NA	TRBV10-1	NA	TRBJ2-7	TGCGCCAGCAGTGAGGCGGGGAGCGGGTCCTACGAGCAGTACTTC	CASSEAGSGSYEQYF
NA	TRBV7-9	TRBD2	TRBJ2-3	TGTGCCAGCAGCTTAGAGGGACTAGCGGGAGCAGATACGCAGTATTTT	CASSLEGLAGADTQYF
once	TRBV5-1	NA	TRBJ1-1	TGCGCCAGCAGCTTGATTGGACAGACGAACACTGAAGCTTTCTTT	CASSLIGQTNTEAFF
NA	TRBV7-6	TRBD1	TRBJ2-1	TGTGCCAGCAGCTTACGCCCAGGGGGAGAGTCCTACAATGAGCAGTTCTTC	CASSLRPGGESYNEQFF
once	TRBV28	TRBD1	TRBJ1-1	TGTGCTGCGACCGATCCGACAGGGGGCTATACTGAAGCTTTCTTT	CAATDPTGGYTEAFF
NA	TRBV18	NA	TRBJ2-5	TGTGCCAGCTCACCGCAGGAAGAGACCCAGTACTTC	CASSPQEETQYF
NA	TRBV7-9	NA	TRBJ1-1	TGTGCCAGCAGCCGGGGGGAGACTGAAGCTTTCTTT	CASSRGETEAFF
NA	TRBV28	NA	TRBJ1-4	TGTGCCAGCAGTTCTGTCGGAGACTATGCAACTAATGAAAAACTGTTTTTT	CASSSVGDYATNEKLFF
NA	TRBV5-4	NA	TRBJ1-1	TGTGCCAGCAGCTTGGCCTTTGGGCTTGAAGCTTTCTTT	CASSLAFGLEAFF
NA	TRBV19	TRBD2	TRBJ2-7	TGTGCCAGTAGTATAGTCGGACTAGCGGGAGTGTCGGAGCAGTACTTC	CASSIVGLAGVSEQYF
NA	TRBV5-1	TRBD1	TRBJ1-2	TGCGCCAGCAGCCGGGCGCCCCAGTGGACAGGGGGCAACTATGGCTACACCTTC	CASSRAPQWTGGNYGYTF
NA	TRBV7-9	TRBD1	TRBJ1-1	TGTGCCAGCAGCTTACTACAGGGGACTGAAGCTTTCTTT	CASSLLQGTEAFF
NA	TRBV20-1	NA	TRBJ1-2	TGCAGTGGGGGGGGGAACTATGGCTACACCTTC	CSGGGNYGYTF
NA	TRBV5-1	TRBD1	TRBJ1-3	TGCGCCAGCAGCTTGGGCCAGGGACAGGGGTCTGGAAACACCATATATTTT	CASSLGQGQGSGNTIYF
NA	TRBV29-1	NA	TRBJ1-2	TGCAGCGTTGGTAAGAGCTCTTATGGCTACACCTTC	CSVGKSSYGYTF
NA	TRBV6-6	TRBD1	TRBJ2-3	TGTGCCAGCAGTTACCCAGACAGGGTGATAGGTACGCAGTATTTT	CASSYPDRVIGTQYF
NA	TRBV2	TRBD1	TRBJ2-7	TGTGCCAGCAGCTTGACAGGGGCTGGGCAGTACTTC	CASSLTGAGQYF
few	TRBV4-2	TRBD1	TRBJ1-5	TGTGCCAGCAGCCAAGGAGACAGGGGGCAAGTCAATCAGCCCCAGCATTTT	CASSQGDRGQVNQPQHF